A selection of T cell receptor beta chains follows, all from one sample in a study of shared clonotypes between healthy human individuals. Assay used: immunoSEQ multiplex PCR; TCRdb lists only in-frame clones, some missing. This sample has about 680,000 clones, with about 91% found just once. Specimen: naive CD8+ T cells sorted from blood. The source of these receptors is a man aged 25-45 years in good health. Each CDR3 is given with its conserved first and last residue. The D gene is left open where the match is weak. Where a row states a size, it is once, few, many or the class of an expanded clone; other rows omit it.

v_call: TRBV5-8; clone_size: NA; j_call: TRBJ2-5; d_call: TRBD2; cdr3_nt: TGTGCCAGCAGCCCTAGCGGGAGCGTAAAGACCCAGTACTTC; cdr3_aa: CASSPSGSVKTQYF
v_call: TRBV7-9; clone_size: NA; j_call: TRBJ2-5; d_call: TRBD1; cdr3_nt: TGTGCCAGCAGCTTTACAATCCTACGGGACAGGGGTTTAGAGACCCAGTACTTC; cdr3_aa: CASSFTILRDRGLETQYF
v_call: TRBV28; clone_size: NA; j_call: TRBJ2-5; d_call: NA; cdr3_nt: TGTGCCAGCAGTTTATATCTCTTGACCCAGTACTTC; cdr3_aa: CASSLYLLTQYF
v_call: TRBV11-2; clone_size: once; j_call: TRBJ1-5; d_call: NA; cdr3_nt: TGTGCCAGCAGCTTAACAGGGTTGGGCCTAAATCAGCCCCAGCATTTT; cdr3_aa: CASSLTGLGLNQPQHF
v_call: TRBV25-1; clone_size: NA; j_call: TRBJ2-2; d_call: TRBD1; cdr3_nt: TGTGCCAGCCAGGACAGGGCCACCGGGGAGCTGTTTTTT; cdr3_aa: CASQDRATGELFF
v_call: TRBV7-6; clone_size: once; j_call: TRBJ2-7; d_call: TRBD2; cdr3_nt: TGTGCCAGCAGCCCCTCCATAGCGGGAAATAGGGCCTACGAGCAGTACTTC; cdr3_aa: CASSPSIAGNRAYEQYF
v_call: TRBV7-9; clone_size: NA; j_call: TRBJ2-4; d_call: NA; cdr3_nt: TGTGCCAGCAGCCGACCCGAACCCCTAACCAAAAACATTCAGTACTTC; cdr3_aa: CASSRPEPLTKNIQYF
v_call: TRBV7-9; clone_size: NA; j_call: TRBJ2-5; d_call: TRBD2; cdr3_nt: TGTGCCAGCAGCCCCAGAGACAGCGGGAGAGGGGATTGGTGGACCCAGTACTTC; cdr3_aa: CASSPRDSGRGDWWTQYF
v_call: TRBV5-1; clone_size: once; j_call: TRBJ2-1; d_call: TRBD2; cdr3_nt: TGCGCCAGCAGCTCGGGGACTAGCGGGAGTCATGAGCAGTTCTTC; cdr3_aa: CASSSGTSGSHEQFF
v_call: TRBV19; clone_size: NA; j_call: TRBJ2-1; d_call: NA; cdr3_nt: TGTGCCAGTAGTATAGTTGCGAGCTCCTACAATGAGCAGTTCTTC; cdr3_aa: CASSIVASSYNEQFF
v_call: TRBV5-6; clone_size: NA; j_call: TRBJ2-1; d_call: TRBD1; cdr3_nt: TGTGCCAGCAGCGGTAGACGACAGGGGGTGGTTGAGCAGTTCTTC; cdr3_aa: CASSGRRQGVVEQFF
v_call: TRBV29-1; clone_size: NA; j_call: TRBJ1-1; d_call: TRBD1; cdr3_nt: TGCAGCGTTGAAGATAGGGGACAGGAGGGCCTAGAAGCTTTCTTT; cdr3_aa: CSVEDRGQEGLEAFF
v_call: TRBV7-2; clone_size: NA; j_call: TRBJ2-7; d_call: NA; cdr3_nt: TGTGCCAGCAGCTTCAGACAGGCGCTGAAACCCTACGAGCAGTACTTC; cdr3_aa: CASSFRQALKPYEQYF
v_call: TRBV7-9; clone_size: NA; j_call: TRBJ2-7; d_call: NA; cdr3_nt: TGTGCCAGCAGCCCGAGAAGGGTAGGGGATCCCTCCTACGAGCAGTACTTC; cdr3_aa: CASSPRRVGDPSYEQYF
v_call: TRBV4-3; clone_size: NA; j_call: TRBJ1-1; d_call: NA; cdr3_nt: TGCGCCAGCAGCCAAGGGGCGGGGGTCGTCACTGAAGCTTTCTTT; cdr3_aa: CASSQGAGVVTEAFF
v_call: TRBV6-6; clone_size: NA; j_call: TRBJ2-3; d_call: NA; cdr3_nt: TGTGCCAGCAGTTACTCGGATACGCAGTATTTT; cdr3_aa: CASSYSDTQYF
v_call: TRBV7-7; clone_size: NA; j_call: TRBJ1-3; d_call: TRBD1; cdr3_nt: TGTGCCAGCAGCTCAAACAGGGGTTCTGGAAACACCATATATTTT; cdr3_aa: CASSSNRGSGNTIYF
v_call: TRBV7-8; clone_size: once; j_call: TRBJ2-1; d_call: TRBD2; cdr3_nt: TGTGCCAGCAGCTTAGCGCCCGGGACTAGCGGGAGGAGCCCCATTCACAATGAGCAGTTCTTC; cdr3_aa: CASSLAPGTSGRSPIHNEQFF
v_call: TRBV2; clone_size: NA; j_call: TRBJ2-7; d_call: NA; cdr3_nt: TGTGCCAGCAGTGCCACAGGTGATACTGTTTACGAGCAGTACTTC; cdr3_aa: CASSATGDTVYEQYF
v_call: TRBV7-9; clone_size: NA; j_call: TRBJ2-1; d_call: TRBD2; cdr3_nt: TGTGCCAGCAGCTTAACGACTAGCCCGAATGAGCAGTTCTTC; cdr3_aa: CASSLTTSPNEQFF
v_call: TRBV2; clone_size: NA; j_call: TRBJ1-1; d_call: TRBD1; cdr3_nt: TGTGCCAGCAATATAGGGACAGGGCGCCCCACTGAAGCTTTCTTT; cdr3_aa: CASNIGTGRPTEAFF
v_call: TRBV7-2; clone_size: NA; j_call: TRBJ2-2; d_call: NA; cdr3_nt: TGTGCCAGCCCCCCGGGACCCAGCCTAGGGACCGGGGAGCTGTTTTTT; cdr3_aa: CASPPGPSLGTGELFF
v_call: TRBV4-1; clone_size: NA; j_call: TRBJ2-1; d_call: NA; cdr3_nt: TGCGCCAGCAGCCAAGGGCCCCGGGACCTTATTTACAATGAGCAGTTCTTC; cdr3_aa: CASSQGPRDLIYNEQFF
v_call: TRBV7-9; clone_size: NA; j_call: TRBJ2-7; d_call: TRBD1; cdr3_nt: TGTGCCAGCAGCCCCCGGACAGGACGGGCGGCCTACGAGCAGTACTTC; cdr3_aa: CASSPRTGRAAYEQYF
v_call: TRBV29-1; clone_size: NA; j_call: TRBJ2-1; d_call: NA; cdr3_nt: TGCAGCGTTGAACCCCTTGGGCGGGAAAACAATGAGCAGTTCTTC; cdr3_aa: CSVEPLGRENNEQFF
v_call: TRBV15; clone_size: NA; j_call: TRBJ1-1; d_call: TRBD1; cdr3_nt: TGTGCCACCAGCAGCGGACAGGGGGCGATCACTGAAGCTTTCTTT; cdr3_aa: CATSSGQGAITEAFF
v_call: TRBV27; clone_size: once; j_call: TRBJ2-7; d_call: NA; cdr3_nt: TGTGCCAGCAGTTCCACTTTGTACGAGCAGTACTTC; cdr3_aa: CASSSTLYEQYF